What follows are 8 T cell receptor beta chains derived from one specimen sequenced in a study of T cell changes during pregnancy in multiple sclerosis. The data were produced by immunoSEQ multiplex PCR, yet TCRdb's version contains in-frame clones alone and is incomplete. Found here are about 64,000 clones, 80% to 95% of them singletons; the top ten hold 5.5% to 7%. Here the sequenced sample was peripheral blood, taken in the third trimester of pregnancy. The receptors originated from a female donor in good health, enrolled as a control in a pregnancy study.

V usage is TRBV6-5 and J usage is TRBJ1-2; 7 bases align to TRBD1. Germline trimming cut 5 bases from V and 12 bases from J; bases unmatched to any gene: 18. CDR1 is MNHEY, CDR2 SVGAGI, per germline. This CDR3 has 15 residues. The CDR3 protein is CASSRSTGPIKDNTF. The CDR3 nucleotides are TGTGCCAGCAGTCGTTCGACAGGGCCTATCAAGGATAACACCTTC.

This clone appeared a few times. The rearrangement uses TRBV2 and TRBJ1-2; D is perhaps TRBD1 (6 bases). Germline CDR1 SNHLY, CDR2 FYNNEI. This CDR3 has 14 residues. Trimming left V 7 bases short and J 3 bases short, with 15 bases between. CDR3 DNA sequence: TGTGCCAGCACCCCGGGCAGGGGAGACTATGGCTACACCTTC. Encoded protein: CASTPGRGDYGYTF.

The chain combines TRBV7-2 with TRBJ1-1, with a possible D match to TRBD1 (6 bases). V dropped 1 base and J dropped 5 bases, with 11 bases sitting between them. Germline V gene data show CDR1 as SGHTA and CDR2 as FQGNSA. This CDR3 is 14 amino acids long. The DNA of the CDR3 is TGTGCCAGCAGCTTAGGGTTAACAGGGACTGAAGCTTTCTTT. As protein: CASSLGLTGTEAFF.

The chain employs TRBV30 and TRBJ2-2; D perhaps matches TRBD2 (6 bases). CDR3 length equals 15 residues. The germline CDR1 and CDR2 sequences are GTSNPN and SVGIG (reference sequence). V lost 2 bases, J lost 6 bases, and 16 bases lay in between. The DNA of the CDR3 is TGTGCCTGGAGTAGGATGGCGGGAAGGGCCGGGGAGCTGTTTTTT. Encoded protein: CAWSRMAGRAGELFF.

The chain links TRBV21-1 to TRBJ2-7; the table gives TRBD1 as D, unverified against the DNA. TRBV21-1 constitutes a pseudogene. The CDR3 is 17 residues long. CDR3 in amino acids: CASSKDLGTGKHYEQYF. Here the CDR3 DNA reads TGTGCCAGCAGCAAAGACCTAGGGACAGGAAAACACTACGAGCAGTACTTC.

This chain joins TRBV4-2 and TRBJ2-1; TRBD2 agrees at 7 bases. The CDR3 totals 15 residues. V shed 1 base and J 8 bases; nucleotides not matched to a gene: 8. Germline lookup yields CDR1 LGHNA and CDR2 YNFKEQ. CDR3 protein: CASSQVGGGRDEQFF. In nucleotides, the CDR3 is TGTGCCAGCAGCCAAGTTGGGGGGGGGAGGGATGAGCAGTTCTTC.

The chain carries TRBV2 and TRBJ2-2, with TRBD2 matching over 7 bases. Trimming removed 5 bases from V and 2 bases from J; junction bases left unmatched: 5. The CDR3 is made up of 15 amino acids. Germline CDR1 and CDR2: SNHLY and FYNNEI. CDR3 nucleotide sequence: TGTGCCAGCAGTCGTCAGACTAGCAACACCGGGGAGCTGTTTTTT. Protein: CASSRQTSNTGELFF.

V usage is TRBV5-4 and J usage is TRBJ1-2, with 9 bases lining up with TRBD1. Germline CDR1 reads SGHNT; CDR2 reads YYREEE (reference sequence). CDR3 size: 14 residues. With 4 bases clipped from V and 3 bases from J, the junction kept 4 bases outside the gene matches. The CDR3 here is CASSPRTGDYGYTF. In DNA, the CDR3 is TGTGCCAGCAGCCCTCGGACAGGGGACTATGGCTACACCTTC. Complete variable domain (other parts from reference TRBV5-4 and TRBJ1-2): ETGVTQSPTHLIKTRGQQVTLRCSSQSGHNTVSWYQQALGQGPQFIFQYYREEENGRGNFPPRFSGLQFPNYSSELNVNALELDDSALYLCASSPRTGDYGYTFGSGTRLTVV.